Following are 27 T cell receptor beta chains from one sample sequenced in a study of T cells in Graves' hyperthyroidism and ophthalmopathy. TCR beta CDR3 sequences were amplified from RNA transcripts. HTBI primers were used for first-round RT-PCR of the TCR CDR3. MiXCR, run by TCRdb on the multiplex PCR reads, gives a single entry per CDR3 protein. Among approximately 260,000 distinct CDR3 sequences listed, about 16% were seen once. Sequencing was carried out using blood. Receptors were obtained from a woman in her 50s with Graves' hyperthyroidism that later progressed to Graves' ophthalmopathy.

The V and J genes are TRBV7-8 and TRBJ1-2; D is undetermined. This CDR3 region has 11 residues. V dropped 8 bases and J dropped 6 bases, with 10 bases sitting between them. Germline V gives CDR1 SGHVS, CDR2 FQNEAQ. CDR3 protein: CASGRDDGYTF. DNA for the CDR3: TGTGCCAGCGGACGGGATGATGGCTACACCTTC.

This clonotype has ten or more counts. The V gene is TRBV5-1, the J gene TRBJ2-7; the match to TRBD1 covers 7 bases. Germline V CDR1 and CDR2: SGHRS, YFSETQ. Losses at the gene ends were 3 bases for V and 5 bases for J; bases not matched to a gene: 8. CDR3 size: 14 residues. This CDR3 is CASSWNRGTNEQYF. The CDR3 region has the DNA TGCGCCAGCAGCTGGAACAGGGGAACTAACGAGCAGTACTTC.

V and J are TRBV19 and TRBJ2-3; D is unresolved. The CDR3 totals 12 residues. CDR1 LNHDA and CDR2 SQIVND come from the germline V gene (reference sequence). V lost 3 bases and J lost 6, with 7 bases in between. CDR3 amino acids: CASSIPWDTQYF. CDR3 DNA: TGTGCCAGTAGTATCCCTTGGGATACGCAGTATTTT.

The chain combines TRBV4-1 with TRBJ2-5, with D hard to call. V lost 0 bases and J 8 bases, leaving 13 bases between the germline ends. Germline V lookup: CDR1 MGHRA, CDR2 YSYEKL. The length of the CDR3 is 14 residues. As DNA, the CDR3 is TGCGCCAGCAGCCAAGAAGAGATGGGTACAACCCAGTACTTC. Residues: CASSQEEMGTTQYF.

The chain recombines TRBV5-6 with TRBJ1-5, with a tentative D call TRBD1 (6 bases). The CDR3 length is 15 residues. The V gene lost 2 bases and the J gene lost 7 bases, with 16 bases spanning the gap. Looked up from germline, CDR1 is SGHDT and CDR2 is YYEEEE. CDR3 sequence reads: CASSFTGSGRQPQHF. The CDR3 nucleotides read TGTGCCAGCAGCTTTACAGGGTCAGGTCGGCAGCCCCAGCATTTT.

As for this clonotype: Mismatch with germline at one junction end may stem from a read error. The chain has TRBV18 and TRBJ1-5; 9 nucleotides line up with TRBD1. This CDR3 comprises 15 residues. From germline, CDR1 is KGHSH and CDR2 LQKENI. CDR3 in DNA: TGTGCCAGCTCCCCACGACAGGGGGGCAATCAGCCCCAGCATTTT. Translation: CASSPRQGGNQPQHF.

In this sample, this clonotype turned up a few times. CDR3 protein: CATQSGYEQYF. The CDR3 DNA sequence: TGTGCCACCCAAAGCGGCTACGAGCAGTACTTC. V gene TRBV27 combines with J gene TRBJ2-7, with D possibly being TRBD2 (5 bases). CDR3 length equals 11 residues. In germline, CDR1 is MNHEY, CDR2 SMNVEV (reference sequence). The ends were cut back, 10 bases at V and 3 bases at J, with 10 bases in the middle.

In this sample, this clonotype turned up many times. This rearrangement joins TRBV28 to TRBJ1-2; TRBD1 matches at 11 bases. Germline CDR1 reads MDHEN; CDR2 reads SYDVKM. CDR3 length: 15 amino acids. Unmatched junction bases numbered 8, after V lost 3 bases and J lost 8 bases. CDR3 sequence reads: CASSFGQGAIRGYTF. The CDR3, as DNA: TGTGCCAGCAGTTTTGGACAGGGGGCGATAAGGGGCTACACCTTC.

This clonotype was seen only a few times. This chain links TRBV5-1 with TRBJ2-2; 8 nucleotides match TRBD1. Germline trimming cut 0 bases from V and 6 bases from J; bases unmatched to any gene: 1. Per germline, CDR1 SGHRS and CDR2 YFSETQ. CDR3 size: 14 residues. CDR3 in amino acids: CASSLVQGAGELFF. CDR3 in DNA: TGCGCCAGCAGCTTGGTACAGGGGGCCGGGGAGCTGTTTTTT.

DNA of the CDR3: TGTGCCAGCAGCTTAGCGACAGAGCTTAACTATGGCTACACCTTC. It is translated as CASSLATELNYGYTF. This chain joins TRBV7-9 and TRBJ1-2; perhaps TRBD1 as D (5 bases). The CDR3 totals 15 residues. Germline V lookup: CDR1 SEHNR, CDR2 FQNEAQ (reference sequence). With 0 bases removed from V and 1 base from J, the gap between germline ends came to 9 bases.

Remarks on this clonotype: Just one base apart from a much larger clone, this may be a read error. Since the CDR3 does not end with the conserved phenylalanine or tryptophan, this likely comes from a read error. The chain combines TRBV3-1 with TRBJ1-1; TRBD1 matches at 9 bases. V shed 7 bases, J shed 7 bases, and the junction held 7 bases outside the gene matches. The CDR3 extends over 13 amino acids. CDR1 is LGHDT and CDR2 is YNNKEL in the germline V gene (reference sequence). Here the CDR3 reads CASTTGGLGEAFL. The CDR3 DNA sequence: TGTGCCAGCACAACAGGGGGCTTAGGTGAAGCTTTCCTT.

Only a few counts were recorded for this clonotype. The chain carries TRBV20-1 and TRBJ1-2; D unresolved. CDR3 length: 12 residues. The V end lost 2 bases, the J end lost 3 bases, and 7 bases lay between the germline ends. Germline lookup yields CDR1 DFQATT and CDR2 SNEGSKA (reference sequence). This chain's CDR3 is CSARNTDYGYTF. As DNA, the CDR3 is TGCAGTGCTAGAAACACGGACTATGGCTACACCTTC.

This clonotype was detected ten times or more. J is TRBJ2-1 and V is TRBV7-2; TRBD2 aligns across 10 bases. This CDR3 comprises 14 residues. V was clipped by 3 bases and J by 7 bases; unmatched bases: 3. The V gene's germline CDR1 is SGHTA and CDR2 FQGNSA. The CDR3 region has the DNA TGTGCCAGCAGCTTTATAGCGGGAGGAAATGAGCAGTTCTTC. Amino acids: CASSFIAGGNEQFF.

This clonotype was recorded many times. The chain couples TRBV7-2 to TRBJ2-6; D unresolved. The CDR3 covers 15 residues. V gave up 5 bases and J gave up 2 bases, with 10 bases separating them. CDR1 is SGHTA, CDR2 FQGNSA, per germline. CDR3 region: CASSPERAGANVLTF. The CDR3, as DNA: TGTGCCAGCAGCCCTGAAAGGGCTGGGGCCAACGTCCTGACTTTC.

This clonotype has just a few counts. This chain links TRBV20-1 with TRBJ1-1; no clear D. V lost 1 base and J 2 bases, leaving 14 bases between the germline ends. Germline V CDR1 and CDR2: DFQATT, SNEGSKA (reference sequence). This CDR3 region has 15 residues. DNA of the CDR3: TGCAGTGCTAGAGCGTTTACAGTCGGAAACACTGAAGCTTTCTTT. Residues: CSARAFTVGNTEAFF.

CDR3 nucleotide sequence: TGTGCCAGCAGTGAATCAGTAGTTGGGACTAGCGGGAGGGCCTACGAGCAGTACTTC. It yields the protein CASSESVVGTSGRAYEQYF. The V and J genes are TRBV6-1 and TRBJ2-7; 16 bases align to TRBD2. CDR1 MNHNS and CDR2 SASEGT come from the germline V gene. Trimming took 2 bases from V and 2 from J; bases not matched to a gene: 9. This CDR3 comprises 19 residues.

This clonotype was recorded many times. The V gene is TRBV20-1, the J gene TRBJ1-1; no firm D call. CDR3 length: 15 amino acids. Germline CDR1 reads DFQATT; CDR2 reads SNEGSKA (reference sequence). CDR3 coding DNA: TGCAGCGCCTATCATTTACAGAAGCCGAACACTGAAGCTTTCTTT. It translates to CSAYHLQKPNTEAFF.

The chain links TRBV7-9 to TRBJ1-4; unclear D gene. Trimming stripped 3 bases from V and 1 base from J, with 15 bases between. The germline gives CDR1 SEHNR, CDR2 FQNEAQ (reference sequence). The CDR3 contains 17 residues. The CDR3 DNA is TGTGCCAGCAGCTTTAGGGAATTGTGGAGAACTAATGAAAAACTGTTTTTT. This translates into CASSFRELWRTNEKLFF.

The sample holds many counts of this clonotype. The chain combines TRBV20-1 with TRBJ2-3, with 8 bases identical to TRBD2. This CDR3 comprises 17 residues. V was clipped by 4 bases and J by 0 bases; unmatched bases: 12. Germline V gene lookup returns CDR1 DFQATT and CDR2 SNEGSKA (reference sequence). The CDR3, as DNA: TGCAGTGCTATTAACCCGGGGTTAGCGGGAAGCACAGATACGCAGTATTTT. Its protein product is CSAINPGLAGSTDTQYF.

In this sample, this clonotype turned up many times. The rearrangement links TRBV12-3 or TRBV12-4 to TRBJ2-1; D gene unclear. The CDR3 is made up of 17 amino acids. Trimming cost V 1 base and J 6 bases, with 19 bases left between them. The CDR3 protein is CASSLGKTDFALNEQFF. CDR3 sequence (DNA): TGTGCCAGCAGTTTAGGGAAAACTGACTTTGCCCTCAATGAGCAGTTCTTC.

This clonotype appeared a few times. The rearrangement joins TRBV6-1 to TRBJ2-6; a possible D gene is TRBD1 (5 bases). Germline CDR1 and CDR2: MNHNS and SASEGT. Trimming cost V 5 bases and J 7 bases, with 12 bases left between them. The CDR3 runs 14 residues. In DNA form, the CDR3 reads TGTGCCAGCAGTACAGGACGGGTTGCCAACGTCCTGACTTTC. This translates into CASSTGRVANVLTF.

Only a few counts were recorded for this clonotype. The V call is TRBV9, the J call TRBJ2-3; TRBD2 agrees at 11 bases. Unmatched junction bases numbered 7, after V lost 4 bases and J lost 6 bases. Germline values: CDR1 SGDLS, CDR2 YYNGEE. The length of the CDR3 is 15 residues. The CDR3: CASSPLAGVADTQYF. The CDR3 DNA reads as TGTGCCAGCAGCCCACTAGCGGGAGTAGCCGATACGCAGTATTTT. Full variable domain (missing parts from reference TRBV9 and TRBJ2-3): DSGVTQTPKHLITATGQRVTLRCSPRSGDLSVYWYQQSLDQGLQFLIQYYNGEERAKGNILERFSAQQFPDLHSELNLSSLELGDSALYFCASSPLAGVADTQYFGPGTRLTVL.

Only a few counts were recorded for this clonotype. The chain has TRBV6-1 and TRBJ1-2; D ambiguous. The V gene lost 3 bases and the J gene lost 3 bases, with 14 bases spanning the gap. The CDR3 is 15 amino acids. Germline lookup yields CDR1 MNHNS and CDR2 SASEGT. DNA of the CDR3: TGTGCCAGCAGTGAGTTTACGCGGGCAGACTATGGCTACACCTTC. Amino acids: CASSEFTRADYGYTF.

This clonotype was counted many times. CDR3 nucleotides: TGCAGTGCTCTACAGTTAAACACTGAAGCTTTCTTT. Protein product: CSALQLNTEAFF. V and J are TRBV20-1 and TRBJ1-1; D is uncertain. Trimming shortened V by 5 bases and J by 2 bases, and 9 bases separated the two germline ends. Looked up from germline, CDR1 is DFQATT and CDR2 is SNEGSKA (reference sequence). This CDR3 is 12 amino acids long.

This clonotype was counted at least ten times. The rearrangement uses TRBV25-1 and TRBJ2-3; D uncertain. V gave up 3 bases and J gave up 6 bases, with 13 bases separating them. The germline V gene encodes CDR1 MGHDK and CDR2 SYGVNS. The CDR3 covers 14 residues. CDR3 nucleotides: TGTGCCAGCAGTGACCAGTCCTCCGACGATACGCAGTATTTT. This translates into CASSDQSSDDTQYF.

The chain has TRBV16 and TRBJ1-6; tentative D call: TRBD1 (6 bases). Germline V CDR1 and CDR2: KGHSY, FQNENV. Between the trimmed V and J ends, which lost 1 base and 8 bases, there was a span of 18 bases. The CDR3 is 17 amino acids. The CDR3 nucleotides read TGTGCCAGCAGCCAATTGACGCGACAGGATTTGGATTCACCCCTCCACTTT. It specifies CASSQLTRQDLDSPLHF.

This clonotype was seen at least ten times. This chain connects TRBV2 to TRBJ1-5, with 11 bases aligning to TRBD1. The germline V gene encodes CDR1 SNHLY and CDR2 FYNNEI. This CDR3 comprises 14 residues. V dropped 8 bases and J dropped 7; count of bases not matched to a gene: 7. The chain's CDR3 is CASGTGGLGQPQHF. The CDR3 DNA reads TGTGCCAGCGGGACAGGGGGTCTGGGGCAGCCCCAGCATTTT.